A selection of T cell receptor beta chains follows, all from one sample in a study of neurological immune-mediated disorders. TCRdb re-called the 5' RACE reads with MiXCR, one entry per CDR3 protein. The sample records approximately 100,000 distinct CDR3 sequences, 9.5% to 14% being singletons. Sequenced material: PBMCs. The receptors were gathered from a female donor with HTLV-1-associated myelopathy (HAM/TSP). Both conserved end residues are part of each CDR3. Each record gives: clone size, V gene, J gene, D gene, CDR3 protein, CDR3 DNA. D genes are given only for firm matches. Clone size appears in some rows only: once, few, many, or a class for an expanded clone.

size: many; V: TRBV12-3/TRBV12-4; J: TRBJ2-3; D: TRBD1; CDR3: CASSPRDRVGDTQYF; DNA: TGTGCCAGCAGTCCCCGAGACAGGGTTGGAGATACGCAGTATTTT
size: many; V: TRBV27; J: TRBJ2-1; D: TRBD2; CDR3: CASSTRLASQNEQFF; DNA: TGTGCCAGCAGTACCCGACTAGCTTCTCAGAATGAGCAGTTCTTC
size: medium-sized; V: TRBV5-1; J: TRBJ2-1; D: TRBD2; CDR3: CASSATSGSYNEQFF; DNA: TGCGCCAGCAGCGCCACTAGCGGCTCCTACAATGAGCAGTTCTTC
size: many; V: TRBV7-2; J: TRBJ2-2; D: TRBD2; CDR3: CASYLGGVNTGELFF; DNA: TGTGCCAGCTATCTGGGAGGGGTGAACACCGGGGAGCTGTTTTTT
size: many; V: TRBV20-1; J: TRBJ2-4; D: -; CDR3: CSASEIGLAKNIQYF; DNA: TGCAGTGCTAGTGAAATAGGATTAGCCAAAAACATTCAGTACTTC
size: many; V: TRBV9; J: TRBJ2-2; D: TRBD2; CDR3: CASSVHSGGAGGELFF; DNA: TGTGCCAGCAGCGTACATAGCGGGGGGGCCGGCGGGGAGCTGTTTTTT
size: many; V: TRBV28; J: TRBJ2-2; D: TRBD2; CDR3: CASNLAGVTTTGELFF; DNA: TGTGCCAGCAATCTAGCGGGGGTGACTACCACCGGGGAGCTGTTTTTT
size: -; V: TRBV18; J: TRBJ2-5; D: -; CDR3: CASSPLTTQETQYF; DNA: TGTGCCAGCTCACCTTTAACAACCCAAGAGACCCAGTACTTC
size: many; V: TRBV7-9; J: TRBJ2-1; D: -; CDR3: CASSAGGLALGNEQFF; DNA: TGTGCCAGCAGCGCCGGCGGGCTAGCGCTCGGGAATGAGCAGTTCTTC
size: -; V: TRBV12-3/TRBV12-4; J: TRBJ2-1; D: TRBD2; CDR3: CASSPAGGGADNEQFF; DNA: TGTGCCAGCAGCCCAGCTGGCGGGGGGGCCGACAATGAGCAGTTCTTC
size: many; V: TRBV2; J: TRBJ1-6; D: -; CDR3: CASSEGPASNSPLHF; DNA: TGTGCCAGCAGTGAGGGGCCAGCGAGTAATTCACCCCTCCACTTT
size: many; V: TRBV18; J: TRBJ2-7; D: -; CDR3: CASSPESGRGEQYF; DNA: TGTGCCAGCTCACCAGAGTCGGGCCGGGGCGAGCAGTACTTC
size: many; V: TRBV10-2; J: TRBJ1-5; D: -; CDR3: CASSVAANQPQHF; DNA: TGCGCCAGCAGTGTGGCAGCCAATCAGCCCCAGCATTTT
size: many; V: TRBV5-5; J: TRBJ2-5; D: -; CDR3: CASSPRQFYQETQYF; DNA: TGTGCCAGCAGTCCGAGACAGTTTTACCAAGAGACCCAGTACTTC
size: many; V: TRBV7-2; J: TRBJ2-3; D: TRBD1; CDR3: CASSSTGGLGDTQYF; DNA: TGTGCCAGCAGCTCTACAGGGGGCCTGGGAGATACGCAGTATTTT
size: many; V: TRBV12-3/TRBV12-4; J: TRBJ2-7; D: -; CDR3: CASSLYHPTQGYEQYF; DNA: TGTGCCAGCAGTTTATATCATCCGACACAGGGCTACGAGCAGTACTTC
size: -; V: TRBV7-2; J: TRBJ2-1; D: TRBD2; CDR3: CASSLRERGAARANNEQFF; DNA: TGTGCCAGCAGCCTGCGGGAGCGGGGGGCCGCACGCGCTAACAATGAGCAGTTCTTC
size: many; V: TRBV7-2; J: TRBJ2-1; D: -; CDR3: CASINGGVGSSYNEQFF; DNA: TGTGCCAGCATCAACGGAGGAGTGGGGAGCTCCTACAATGAGCAGTTCTTC
size: few; V: TRBV7-9; J: TRBJ2-2; D: -; CDR3: CASSLPQNPNTGELFF; DNA: TGTGCCAGCAGCTTACCGCAGAACCCGAACACCGGGGAGCTGTTTTTT
size: many; V: TRBV2; J: TRBJ2-7; D: TRBD1; CDR3: CASSDQGALYEQYF; DNA: TGTGCCAGCAGTGACCAGGGGGCTCTCTACGAGCAGTACTTC
size: many; V: TRBV5-1; J: TRBJ2-3; D: TRBD1; CDR3: CASGTADRTDTQYF; DNA: TGCGCCAGCGGGACAGCTGACCGCACAGATACGCAGTATTTT
size: many; V: TRBV5-1; J: TRBJ1-2; D: -; CDR3: CASSPDDLAGYTF; DNA: TGCGCCAGCAGTCCGGACGACTTGGCGGGCTACACCTTC
size: many; V: TRBV20-1; J: TRBJ2-3; D: -; CDR3: CSASLDFDTQYF; DNA: TGCAGTGCTAGTCTCGATTTTGATACGCAGTATTTT
size: once; V: TRBV6-1; J: TRBJ2-2; D: -; CDR3: CASRVSNTGELFF; DNA: TGTGCCAGCAGGGTCAGTAACACCGGGGAGCTGTTTTTT
size: many; V: TRBV10-2; J: TRBJ2-2; D: TRBD1; CDR3: CASRGTGTTGELFF; DNA: TGCGCCAGCCGTGGGACAGGGACCACCGGGGAGCTGTTTTTT
size: -; V: TRBV20-1; J: TRBJ2-3; D: TRBD2; CDR3: CSARRGGAPTDTQYF; DNA: TGCAGTGCTAGACGGGGGGGGGCCCCCACAGATACGCAGTATTTT
size: -; V: TRBV7-2; J: TRBJ2-7; D: -; CDR3: CASSLVGGTFSYEQYF; DNA: TGTGCCAGCAGCTTAGTGGGAGGAACGTTCTCCTACGAGCAGTACTTC
size: many; V: TRBV5-1; J: TRBJ2-4; D: -; CDR3: CASSLSIAPAKNIQYF; DNA: TGCGCCAGCAGCTTGAGTATTGCTCCAGCCAAAAACATTCAGTACTTC
size: many; V: TRBV11-2; J: TRBJ2-3; D: -; CDR3: CASSLAWTDTQYF; DNA: TGTGCCAGCAGCTTAGCTTGGACAGATACGCAGTATTTT
size: few; V: TRBV5-1; J: TRBJ2-7; D: -; CDR3: CASSLDRTHSYEQYF; DNA: TGCGCCAGCAGCTTGGACAGGACCCATTCCTACGAGCAGTACTTC
size: many; V: TRBV15; J: TRBJ2-3; D: -; CDR3: CATSLQGTDTQYF; DNA: TGTGCTACCAGCCTCCAAGGCACAGATACGCAGTATTTT
size: many; V: TRBV7-3; J: TRBJ1-1; D: -; CDR3: CASSLRMNTEAFF; DNA: TGTGCCAGCAGCTTGAGGATGAACACTGAAGCTTTCTTT
size: few; V: TRBV5-1; J: TRBJ1-6; D: TRBD1; CDR3: CASSFGQGVYSPLHF; DNA: TGCGCCAGCAGCTTCGGACAGGGAGTTTATTCACCCCTCCACTTT
size: few; V: TRBV6-2/TRBV6-3; J: TRBJ1-1; D: -; CDR3: CASTPQEMNTEAFF; DNA: TGTGCCAGCACCCCACAAGAAATGAACACTGAAGCTTTCTTT
size: many; V: TRBV12-3/TRBV12-4; J: TRBJ2-4; D: -; CDR3: CASSPGEIEYF; DNA: TGTGCCAGCAGCCCCGGGGAGATTGAGTACTTC
size: few; V: TRBV9; J: TRBJ2-3; D: -; CDR3: CASSLSIGLSTDTQYF; DNA: TGTGCCAGCAGCCTTTCCATTGGGTTAAGCACAGATACGCAGTATTTT
size: few; V: TRBV3-1; J: TRBJ1-1; D: -; CDR3: CASSPGHPENTEAFF; DNA: TGTGCCAGCAGCCCCGGGCACCCCGAGAACACTGAAGCTTTCTTT
size: -; V: TRBV4-1; J: TRBJ1-1; D: -; CDR3: CASSQGGAGRTEAFF; DNA: TGCGCCAGCAGCCAAGGAGGGGCGGGGAGGACTGAAGCTTTCTTT
size: many; V: TRBV3-1; J: TRBJ1-1; D: -; CDR3: CASSQRGMECRASDTEAFF; DNA: TGTGCCAGCAGCCAAAGGGGGATGGAGTGTCGTGCAAGCGACACTGAAGCTTTCTTT
size: few; V: TRBV5-1; J: TRBJ2-1; D: TRBD2; CDR3: CASSLRGGLDEQFF; DNA: TGCGCCAGCAGCCTACGCGGGGGGTTGGATGAGCAGTTCTTC
size: -; V: TRBV5-1; J: TRBJ1-1; D: -; CDR3: CASSAGKKAFF; DNA: TGCGCCAGCAGCGCCGGAAAAAAAGCTTTCTTT
size: -; V: TRBV20-1; J: TRBJ2-5; D: -; CDR3: CSASGDLQETQYF; DNA: TGCAGTGCTAGTGGGGACTTACAAGAGACCCAGTACTTC
size: many; V: TRBV5-1; J: TRBJ2-7; D: -; CDR3: CASSFDGYEQYF; DNA: TGCGCCAGCAGCTTTGACGGGTACGAGCAGTACTTC
size: many; V: TRBV20-1; J: TRBJ1-1; D: TRBD1; CDR3: CSARDPSIGQGQGAFF; DNA: TGCAGTGCTAGAGATCCGAGCATAGGACAGGGGCAGGGGGCTTTCTTT
size: few; V: TRBV20-1; J: TRBJ2-3; D: -; CDR3: CSARVGALRSGTSTDTQYF; DNA: TGCAGTGCTAGGGTGGGGGCCCTTCGCTCCGGGACTAGCACAGATACGCAGTATTTT
size: many; V: TRBV5-1; J: TRBJ1-5; D: -; CDR3: CASSLSGPLEQPQHF; DNA: TGCGCCAGCAGCTTGTCCGGGCCCCTCGAGCAGCCCCAGCATTTT
size: many; V: TRBV12-3/TRBV12-4; J: TRBJ1-3; D: -; CDR3: CASSLLGLTSGNTIYF; DNA: TGTGCCAGCAGTTTACTCGGACTCACCTCTGGAAACACCATATATTTT
size: many; V: TRBV19; J: TRBJ2-2; D: -; CDR3: CASYLGELFF; DNA: TGTGCCAGTTACCTCGGGGAGCTGTTTTTT
size: many; V: TRBV12-3/TRBV12-4; J: TRBJ1-4; D: -; CDR3: CASSSSKGSLGKLFF; DNA: TGTGCCAGCAGTTCTTCCAAGGGGAGTTTGGGAAAACTGTTTTTT
size: -; V: TRBV6-6; J: TRBJ1-4; D: -; CDR3: CASNGGEKLFF; DNA: TGTGCCAGCAACGGTGGTGAAAAACTGTTTTTT
size: -; V: TRBV7-8; J: TRBJ2-1; D: -; CDR3: CASSLGLSIEQFF; DNA: TGTGCCAGCAGCTTGGGCTTGTCCATTGAGCAGTTCTTC
size: many; V: TRBV12-3/TRBV12-4; J: TRBJ2-3; D: -; CDR3: CASIGDFGWDTQYF; DNA: TGTGCCAGCATTGGGGACTTTGGGTGGGATACGCAGTATTTT
size: many; V: TRBV12-3/TRBV12-4; J: TRBJ1-2; D: -; CDR3: CASSLGPGNYGYTF; DNA: TGTGCCAGCAGTTTAGGTCCCGGAAACTATGGCTACACCTTC
size: many; V: TRBV12-3/TRBV12-4; J: TRBJ2-1; D: TRBD2; CDR3: CASTLQAGGGRTYGFNEQFF; DNA: TGTGCCAGCACCCTCCAGGCGGGAGGAGGCAGGACCTACGGGTTCAATGAGCAGTTCTTC
size: many; V: TRBV20-1; J: TRBJ1-1; D: -; CDR3: CSASSPTGPEAFF; DNA: TGCAGTGCTAGTTCTCCTACCGGGCCTGAAGCTTTCTTT
size: few; V: TRBV7-2; J: TRBJ2-7; D: -; CDR3: CASSLVVLGYEQYF; DNA: TGTGCCAGCAGCTTAGTAGTGTTGGGGTACGAGCAGTACTTC
size: many; V: TRBV2; J: TRBJ2-7; D: -; CDR3: CASSNPLGDEQYF; DNA: TGTGCCAGCAGCAACCCCTTGGGAGACGAGCAGTACTTC
size: many; V: TRBV9; J: TRBJ2-7; D: TRBD1; CDR3: CASSVAEGAHYEQYF; DNA: TGTGCCAGCAGCGTAGCTGAGGGGGCCCACTACGAGCAGTACTTC